This TCR beta chain was retrieved from a study of T-cell reconstitution after alpha-beta-depleted transplantation in children. Study outcomes and limitations: Certain patients had high TCRbeta diversity at day 60, and it came from recipient T cells and thymic progenitors that survived.

This clonotype was observed a few times. Its specificity is not known. Unique molecular identifiers were incorporated into the prepared TCRbeta library. TCRdb processed the PCR reads anew with MiXCR; each CDR3 protein has one entry. This sample has a few hundred thousand distinct CDR3 sequences, with 25% to 30% found just once. Germline V gene lookup returns CDR1 DFQATT and CDR2 SNEGSKA (reference sequence). V was shortened by 1 base and J by 0 bases, with 7 bases between the two germline ends. The CDR3 is 14 residues long. The chain has TRBV20-1 and TRBJ2-1; TRBD2 is a possible D gene (6 bases). The TCR originated in a boy in the first two years of life with Wiskott-Aldrich syndrome, due to receive a stem cell transplant. The sample consisted of PBMCs, taken before TCRalphabeta/CD19-depleted stem cell transplant. The CDR3 DNA follows: TGCAGTGCTAGAGCGGGAGTCTCCTACAATGAGCAGTTCTTC. Amino acids: CSARAGVSYNEQFF.